This T cell receptor (beta chain) was sequenced during a study of memory CD4+ T cells and cytomegalovirus serostatus. Study-level points and caveats: A US-trained random forest predicted CMV serostatus with median AUC 0.91.

The sort gate was single viable CD3+CD4+CD8-CD45RO+ cells for memory CD4+ T cells. V lost 6 bases to trimming and J lost 2 bases; unmatched junction nucleotides: 16. CDR3 length equals 18 residues. Measured with immunoSEQ multiplex PCR; TCRdb has only the in-frame clones, and not every one. The table shows 40,000 to 55,000 clones, with 80% to 85% occurring only once. In its sample, this clone was seen a few times. Its specificity is unknown. The TCR was taken from an adult in good health and CMV-seropositive. The sequenced sample consisted of memory CD4+ T cells from blood. The gene calls are TRBV5-7 and TRBJ1-5; 8 nucleotides match TRBD1. TRBV5-7 is an ORF for which the function is uncertain. CDR3 sequence: CASTQWARGHEGNQPQHF. The DNA of the CDR3 is TGTGCCAGCACCCAATGGGCCAGGGGGCACGAGGGCAATCAGCCCCAGCATTTT.